The TCR beta chain described here comes from a study of blood T cell repertoires in COVID-19. The wider study: Samples representing acute and convalescent COVID-19 were sourced from the United States, Italy and Spain.

Authors' analysis steps: Cell counts per sample came from amplifying reference gene primers. Sequencing used immunoSEQ multiplex PCR; TCRdb keeps in-frame clones, though not all of them. That table is the source of V, J and clone size, and D and trimming were worked out from the DNA. The table records under 200,000 clones, around 84% of them present only once. Sequencing input: peripheral blood. The sequence came from a woman of 80 years or more with acute or convalescent COVID-19.

In DNA, the CDR3 is TGCAGCGTTGAGGCAGACACCTACAATGAGCAGTTCTTC. Protein sequence: CSVEADTYNEQFF. The chain combines TRBV29-1 with TRBJ2-1; D uncertain. V lost 3 bases and J 2 bases, leaving 8 bases between the germline ends. This CDR3 comprises 13 residues. Germline CDR1 is SQVTM and CDR2 is ANQGSEA.